This entry concerns a single TCR beta chain. The data were obtained in a study of T cell repertoires in MIS-A myocarditis. TCRdb keeps only in-frame clones here, not all; method: immunoSEQ multiplex PCR. The table records about 16,000 clones, 70% to 85% of them present only once. Trimming shortened V by 2 bases and J by 8 bases, and 9 bases separated the two germline ends. Germline values: CDR1 MNHEY, CDR2 SMNVEV (reference sequence). This CDR3 is built from 13 residues. The sequence was collected from a young man with fulminant myocarditis from multisystem inflammatory syndrome in adults (MIS-A) after COVID-19. Specimen: left ventricle heart tissue obtained at autopsy. J is TRBJ2-2 and V is TRBV27, with TRBD2 as a possible D gene (6 bases). In DNA, the CDR3 is TGTGCCAGCAGTTTAGGGGCGGGAGGGGAGCTGTTTTTT. It is translated as CASSLGAGGELFF.